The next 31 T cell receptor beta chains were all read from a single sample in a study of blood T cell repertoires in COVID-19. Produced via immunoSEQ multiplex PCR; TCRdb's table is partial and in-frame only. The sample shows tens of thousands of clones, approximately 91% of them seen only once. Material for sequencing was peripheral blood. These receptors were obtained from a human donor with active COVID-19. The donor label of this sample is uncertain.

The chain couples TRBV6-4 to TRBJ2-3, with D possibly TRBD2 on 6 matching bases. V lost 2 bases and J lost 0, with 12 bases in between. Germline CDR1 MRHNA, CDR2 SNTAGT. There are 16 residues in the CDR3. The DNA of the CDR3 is TGTGCCAGCAGTGACCGTGGAGGGTTTAGCACAGATACGCAGTATTTT. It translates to CASSDRGGFSTDTQYF.

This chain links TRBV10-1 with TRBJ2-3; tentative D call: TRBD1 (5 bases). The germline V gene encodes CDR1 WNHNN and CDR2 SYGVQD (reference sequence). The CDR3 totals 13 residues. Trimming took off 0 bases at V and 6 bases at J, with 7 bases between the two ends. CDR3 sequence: CASSESGADTQYF. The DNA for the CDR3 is TGCGCCAGCAGTGAGTCAGGGGCCGATACGCAGTATTTT.

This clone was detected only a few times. The CDR3 coding sequence is TGTGCCAGCAGTGACGGGGGCGGTGGGGCCAACGTCCTGACTTTC. Its translation: CASSDGGGGANVLTF. This sequence joins TRBV6-4 and TRBJ2-6, with D possibly being TRBD1 (6 bases). The CDR3 is 15 residues long. The V end lost 2 bases, the J end lost 3 bases, and 8 bases lay between the germline ends. Germline loops: CDR1 MRHNA, CDR2 SNTAGT.

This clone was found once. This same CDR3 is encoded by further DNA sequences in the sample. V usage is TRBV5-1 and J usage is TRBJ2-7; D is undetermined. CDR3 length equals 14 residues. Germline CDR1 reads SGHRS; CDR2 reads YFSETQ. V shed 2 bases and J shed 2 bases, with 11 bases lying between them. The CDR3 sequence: CASSLRQGPYEQYF. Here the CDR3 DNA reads TGCGCCAGCAGCTTAAGACAAGGCCCCTACGAGCAGTACTTC. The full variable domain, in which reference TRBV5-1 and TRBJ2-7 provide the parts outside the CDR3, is KAGVTQTPRYLIKTRGQQVTLSCSPISGHRSVSWYQQTPGQGLQFLFEYFSETQRNKGNFPGRFSGRQFSNSRSEMNVSTLELGDSALYLCASSLRQGPYEQYFGPGTRLTVT.

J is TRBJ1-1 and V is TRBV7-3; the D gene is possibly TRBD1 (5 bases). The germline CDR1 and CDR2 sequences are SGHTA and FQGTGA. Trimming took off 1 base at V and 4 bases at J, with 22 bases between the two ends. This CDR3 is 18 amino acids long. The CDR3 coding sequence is TGTGCCAGCAGCTTAAGGGCTGGGGCAGGGTTAAGAAGCACTGAAGCTTTCTTT. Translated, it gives CASSLRAGAGLRSTEAFF.

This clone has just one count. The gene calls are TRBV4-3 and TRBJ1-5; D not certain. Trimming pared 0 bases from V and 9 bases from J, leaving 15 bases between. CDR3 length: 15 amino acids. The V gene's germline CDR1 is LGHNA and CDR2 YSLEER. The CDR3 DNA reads TGCGCCAGCAGCCAAGATAAGGCACGGGATCCGCCCCAGCATTTT. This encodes CASSQDKARDPPQHF.

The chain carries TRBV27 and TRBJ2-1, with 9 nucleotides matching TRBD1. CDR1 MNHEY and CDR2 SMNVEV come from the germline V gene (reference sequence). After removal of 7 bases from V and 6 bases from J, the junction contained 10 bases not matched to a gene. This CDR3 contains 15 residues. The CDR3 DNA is TGTGCCAGCAATCGGGGGACAGGGCTTATCAATGAGCAGTTCTTC. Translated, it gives CASNRGTGLINEQFF.

The CDR3 nucleotides are TGCGCCAGCAGCTTAACAGGACTAGCGGGAGTTGAGCAGTTCTTC. Translated: CASSLTGLAGVEQFF. The chain couples TRBV5-1 to TRBJ2-1, with 13 bases that match TRBD2. Germline V lookup: CDR1 SGHRS, CDR2 YFSETQ. CDR3 size: 15 residues. Trimming took 2 bases from V and 9 from J; bases not matched to a gene: 5.

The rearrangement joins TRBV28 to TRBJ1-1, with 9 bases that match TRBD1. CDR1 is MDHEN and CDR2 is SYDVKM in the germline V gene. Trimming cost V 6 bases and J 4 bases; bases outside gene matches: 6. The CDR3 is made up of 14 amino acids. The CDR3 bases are TGTGCCAGCAGGGAGGGACAGGGTGGCACTGAAGCTTTCTTT. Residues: CASREGQGGTEAFF.

The CDR3 reads CASSRDRDGFYEQYF. The CDR3 DNA follows: TGTGCCAGCAGCCGGGACAGAGATGGATTCTACGAGCAGTACTTC. This chain uses TRBV7-6 with TRBJ2-7, with 7 bases fitting TRBD1. The CDR3 has 15 amino acids. Germline V CDR1 and CDR2: SGHVS, FNYEAQ. Unmatched junction bases numbered 10, after V lost 5 bases and J lost 3 bases.

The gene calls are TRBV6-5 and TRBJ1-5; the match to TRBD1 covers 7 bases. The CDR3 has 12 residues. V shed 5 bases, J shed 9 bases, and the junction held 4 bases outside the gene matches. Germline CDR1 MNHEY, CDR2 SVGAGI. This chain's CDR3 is CASSPRGRPQHF. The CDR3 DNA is TGTGCCAGCAGTCCGAGGGGGCGGCCCCAGCATTTT.

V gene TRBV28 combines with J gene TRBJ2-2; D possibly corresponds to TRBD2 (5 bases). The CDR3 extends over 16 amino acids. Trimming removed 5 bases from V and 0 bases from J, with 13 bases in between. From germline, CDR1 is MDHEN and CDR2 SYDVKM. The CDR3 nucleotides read TGTGCCAGCAGTCCCTCTAGCTTCCCGAACACCGGGGAGCTGTTTTTT. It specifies CASSPSSFPNTGELFF.

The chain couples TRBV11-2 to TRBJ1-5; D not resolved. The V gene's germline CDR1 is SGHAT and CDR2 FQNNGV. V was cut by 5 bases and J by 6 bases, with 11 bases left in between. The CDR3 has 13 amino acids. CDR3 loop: CASSHPGIQPQHF. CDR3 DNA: TGTGCCAGCAGCCACCCAGGAATTCAGCCCCAGCATTTT.

The chain's CDR3 is CASSSGGVGYGYTF. The DNA of the CDR3 is TGTGCCAGCAGCTCAGGCGGGGTTGGATATGGCTACACCTTC. This chain connects TRBV11-2 to TRBJ1-2, with unresolved D. CDR3 length: 14 residues. The V end was cut by 4 bases, the J end by 5 bases, with 14 bases between. The germline V gene has CDR1 SGHAT and CDR2 FQNNGV.

The CDR3 nucleotides read TGTGCCAGCCGCTTGGGACAGAATAGCAATCAGCCCCAGCATTTT. Residues: CASRLGQNSNQPQHF. The rearrangement joins TRBV6-5 to TRBJ1-5, with 7 bases matching TRBD1. With V trimmed by 8 bases and J by 0 bases, 7 bases remained unmatched. Germline CDR1 reads MNHEY; CDR2 reads SVGAGI. The CDR3 is made up of 15 amino acids.

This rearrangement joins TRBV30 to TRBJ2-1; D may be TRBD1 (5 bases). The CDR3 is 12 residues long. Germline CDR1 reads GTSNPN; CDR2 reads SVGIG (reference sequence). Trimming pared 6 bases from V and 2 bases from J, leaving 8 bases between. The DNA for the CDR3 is TGTGCCTGCTCAGGGCCCTACAATGAGCAGTTCTTC. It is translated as CACSGPYNEQFF.

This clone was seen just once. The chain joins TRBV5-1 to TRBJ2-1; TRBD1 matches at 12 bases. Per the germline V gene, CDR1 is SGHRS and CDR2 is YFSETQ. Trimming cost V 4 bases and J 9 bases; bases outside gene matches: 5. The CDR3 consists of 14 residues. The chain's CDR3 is CASSPGTGGFEQFF. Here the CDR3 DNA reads TGCGCCAGCAGCCCCGGGACAGGGGGCTTTGAGCAGTTCTTC. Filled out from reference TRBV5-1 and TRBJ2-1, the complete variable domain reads KAGVTQTPRYLIKTRGQQVTLSCSPISGHRSVSWYQQTPGQGLQFLFEYFSETQRNKGNFPGRFSGRQFSNSRSEMNVSTLELGDSALYLCASSPGTGGFEQFFGPGTRLTVL.

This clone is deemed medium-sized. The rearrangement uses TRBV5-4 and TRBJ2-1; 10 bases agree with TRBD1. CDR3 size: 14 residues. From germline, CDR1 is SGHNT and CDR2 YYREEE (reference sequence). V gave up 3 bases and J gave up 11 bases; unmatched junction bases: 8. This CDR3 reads CASSSPGQGGKQFF. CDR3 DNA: TGTGCCAGCAGCTCCCCTGGACAGGGGGGCAAGCAGTTCTTC.

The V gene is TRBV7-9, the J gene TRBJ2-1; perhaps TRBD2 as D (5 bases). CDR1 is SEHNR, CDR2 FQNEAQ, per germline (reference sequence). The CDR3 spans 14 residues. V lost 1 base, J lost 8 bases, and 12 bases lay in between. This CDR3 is CASSLELVFDEQFF. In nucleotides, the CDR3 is TGTGCCAGCAGCTTAGAACTAGTCTTCGATGAGCAGTTCTTC.

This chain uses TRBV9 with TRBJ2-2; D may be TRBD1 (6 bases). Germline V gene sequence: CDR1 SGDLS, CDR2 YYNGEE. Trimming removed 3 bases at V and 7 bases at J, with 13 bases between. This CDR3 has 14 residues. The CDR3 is CASSDYVGGGELFF. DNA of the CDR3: TGTGCCAGCAGCGACTACGTAGGGGGCGGGGAGCTGTTTTTT.

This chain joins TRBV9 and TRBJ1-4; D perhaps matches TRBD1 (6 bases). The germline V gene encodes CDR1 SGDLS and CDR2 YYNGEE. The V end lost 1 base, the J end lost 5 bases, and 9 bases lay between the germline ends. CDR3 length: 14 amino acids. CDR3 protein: CASSVRGGNEKLFF. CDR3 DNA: TGTGCCAGCAGCGTAAGGGGGGGAAATGAAAAACTGTTTTTT.

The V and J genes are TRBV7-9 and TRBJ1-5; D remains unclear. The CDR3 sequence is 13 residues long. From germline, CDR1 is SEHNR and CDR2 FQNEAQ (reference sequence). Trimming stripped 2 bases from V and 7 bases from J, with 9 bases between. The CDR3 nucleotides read TGTGCCAGCAGCTTATTCCAACAACAGCCCCAGCATTTT. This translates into CASSLFQQQPQHF.

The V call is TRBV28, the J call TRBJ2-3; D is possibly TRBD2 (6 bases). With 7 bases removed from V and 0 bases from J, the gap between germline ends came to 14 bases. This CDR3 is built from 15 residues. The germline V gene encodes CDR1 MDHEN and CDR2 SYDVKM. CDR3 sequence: CASTFGGASTDTQYF. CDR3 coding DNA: TGTGCCAGCACATTTGGCGGGGCTAGCACAGATACGCAGTATTTT.

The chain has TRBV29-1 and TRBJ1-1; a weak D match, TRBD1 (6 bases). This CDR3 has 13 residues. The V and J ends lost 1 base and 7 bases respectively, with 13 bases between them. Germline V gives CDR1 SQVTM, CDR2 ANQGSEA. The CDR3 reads CSVEGTVGNEAFF. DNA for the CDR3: TGCAGCGTTGAAGGGACAGTTGGCAATGAAGCTTTCTTT.

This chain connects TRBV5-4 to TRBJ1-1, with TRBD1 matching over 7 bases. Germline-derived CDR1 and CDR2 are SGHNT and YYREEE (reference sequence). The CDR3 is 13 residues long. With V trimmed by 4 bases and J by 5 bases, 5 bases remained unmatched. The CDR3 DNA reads TGTGCCAGCAGCAATAACAGGGGAACTGAAGCTTTCTTT. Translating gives CASSNNRGTEAFF.

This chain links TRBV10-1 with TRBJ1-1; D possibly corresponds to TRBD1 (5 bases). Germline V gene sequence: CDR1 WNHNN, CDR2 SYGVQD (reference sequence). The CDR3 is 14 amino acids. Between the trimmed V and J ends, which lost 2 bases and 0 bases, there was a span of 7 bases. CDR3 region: CASSEARVNTEAFF. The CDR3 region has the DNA TGCGCCAGCAGTGAGGCCAGGGTGAACACTGAAGCTTTCTTT.

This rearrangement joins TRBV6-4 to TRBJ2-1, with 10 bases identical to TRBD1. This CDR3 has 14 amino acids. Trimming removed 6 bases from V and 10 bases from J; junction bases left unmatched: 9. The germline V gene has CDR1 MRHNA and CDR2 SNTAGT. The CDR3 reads CASSPGQGLREQFF. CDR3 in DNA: TGTGCCAGCAGCCCGGGACAGGGGCTGAGAGAGCAGTTCTTC.

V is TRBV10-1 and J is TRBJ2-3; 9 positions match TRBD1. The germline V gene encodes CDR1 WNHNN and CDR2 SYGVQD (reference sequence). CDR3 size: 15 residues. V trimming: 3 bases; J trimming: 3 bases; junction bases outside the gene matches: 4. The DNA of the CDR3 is TGCGCCAGCAGTGAAAGGACAGGGGCAACAGATACGCAGTATTTT. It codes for CASSERTGATDTQYF.

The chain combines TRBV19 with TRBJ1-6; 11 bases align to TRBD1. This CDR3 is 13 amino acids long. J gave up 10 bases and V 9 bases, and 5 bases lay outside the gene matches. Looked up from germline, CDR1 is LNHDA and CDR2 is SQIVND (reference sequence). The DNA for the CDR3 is TGTGCCAGCGCCGGGACAGGGGGATCACCCCTCCACTTT. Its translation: CASAGTGGSPLHF.

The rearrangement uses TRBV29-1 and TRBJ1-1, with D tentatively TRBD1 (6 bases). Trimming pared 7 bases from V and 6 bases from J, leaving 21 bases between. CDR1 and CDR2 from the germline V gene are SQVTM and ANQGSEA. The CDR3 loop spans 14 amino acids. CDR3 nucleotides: TGCAGCGCCCAGAGGACAGCCGGGAGGGCTGAAGCTTTCTTT. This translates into CSAQRTAGRAEAFF.

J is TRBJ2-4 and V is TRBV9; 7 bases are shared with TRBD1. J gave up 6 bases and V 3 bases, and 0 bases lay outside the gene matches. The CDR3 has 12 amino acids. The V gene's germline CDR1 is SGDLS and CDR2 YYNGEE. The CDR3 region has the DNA TGTGCCAGCAGCGGACAGGGAAACATTCAGTACTTC. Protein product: CASSGQGNIQYF.